This TCR beta chain was recovered during a study of T cell responses to AZD1222 COVID-19 vaccine. The repertoire was sequenced with immunoSEQ multiplex PCR; TCRdb's copy has only in-frame clones and lacks some. The sample consists of about 120,000 clones, approximately 90% of them appearing once. On this clone: The antigen is not known.

The CDR3 spans 16 residues. The V end was cut by 3 bases, the J end by 2 bases, with 16 bases between. The germline V gene has CDR1 SGHTA and CDR2 FQGNSA. General study points: Per reports, nearly half of all spike-specific TCRs target regions that are unmutated in variants. In all cases, repertoires were sampled only after the peak T cell response.

The chain employs TRBV7-2 and TRBJ1-2; D is unresolved. The sequenced sample was peripheral blood, obtained on day 0 of AZD1222 vaccination. The clonotype comes from an adult in good health. CDR3 nucleotides: TGTGCCAGCAGCTTCCAGGCCCTTCAGGTCAACTATGGCTACACCTTC. Translation gives CASSFQALQVNYGYTF.